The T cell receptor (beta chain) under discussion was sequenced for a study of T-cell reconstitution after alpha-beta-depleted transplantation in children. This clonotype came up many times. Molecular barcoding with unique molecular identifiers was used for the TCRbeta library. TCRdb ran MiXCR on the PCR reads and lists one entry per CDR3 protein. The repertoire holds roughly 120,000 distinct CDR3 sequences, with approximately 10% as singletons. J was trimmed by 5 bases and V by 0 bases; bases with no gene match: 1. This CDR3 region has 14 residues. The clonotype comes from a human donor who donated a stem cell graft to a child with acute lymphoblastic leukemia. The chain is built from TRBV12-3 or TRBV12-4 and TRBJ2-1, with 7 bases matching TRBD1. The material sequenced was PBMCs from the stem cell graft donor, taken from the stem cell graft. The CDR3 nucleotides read TGTGCCAGCAGTTTAGCGGGACAGAACAATGAGCAGTTCTTC. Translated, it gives CASSLAGQNNEQFF.